This TCR beta chain was recorded in a study of tumor and adjacent non-tumor tissue in lung cancer. Study in general: Histology: about 13 adenocarcinoma, a couple of squamous cell carcinoma, 1 small cell lung cancer. Patients were aged roughly 31 to 76, 9 to 10 men and a handful of women, stage I to III.

CDR3 size: 18 residues. The V gene's germline CDR1 is LGHNA and CDR2 YSLEER. Study findings and constraints: TCR diversity was significantly greater in tumor than normal lung tissue. Shorter survival was associated with higher TCR diversity in tumors.

Three rounds of nested PCR, following a modified ARM-PCR protocol, produced the TCRbeta library. TCRdb itself ran the multiplex PCR reads through MiXCR, one entry per CDR3 protein. The table records tens of thousands of distinct CDR3 sequences, just under 75% of them present only once. This clonotype was seen a handful of times. The target antigen is unknown. Possible read error: a much larger clone is one base away. This sample's RNA came from whole unsorted tissue. The normal lung tissue was taken more than 3 cm from the tumor edge. The sequence was obtained from a woman aged 60-75 years with non-small cell lung cancer. The specimen sequenced was distant non-tumor lung tissue. J is TRBJ2-1 and V is TRBV4-3, with a weak D call TRBD2 (5 bases). CDR3 bases: TGCGCCAGCAGCCAAGGCGGAGGTGTTTTCGGCTCCTACAATGAGCAGTTATTC. It specifies CASSQGGGVFGSYNEQLF.